This TCR beta chain was found in a study of Graves' ophthalmopathy and Graves' hyperthyroidism. Whole-study context: Absence of ophthalmopathy within 18 months of follow-up defined stable hyperthyroidism. Study conclusions and caveats: The blood repertoire also included most expanded thyroid clonotypes above 0.001 frequency. Prediction of ophthalmopathy progression reached about 70% sensitivity and about 72% specificity.

Hyperthyroidism patients were newly diagnosed, ill under 2 months, and aged 18 to 65 years. For this clonotype: No antigen is known for it. As the CDR3 is not closed by the conserved phenylalanine or tryptophan, this likely results from a read error. No DNA is shown, since the ends of the CDR3 on it are uncertain; the CDR3 is the one TCRdb lists.

Germline V gene sequence: CDR1 SGHTA, CDR2 FQGNSA. The CDR3 totals 9 residues, both ends included. RNA served as the template for amplifying TCR beta CDR3 regions. The library came from an HTBI-primed first-round RT-PCR and a second-round multiplex PCR. TCRdb ran MiXCR on the multiplex PCR reads and lists one entry per CDR3 protein. The table lists over a million distinct CDR3 sequences, 35% to 40% of them singletons. Material for sequencing was peripheral blood or thyroid tissue (not recorded which). This TCR was recovered from an adult man with Graves' hyperthyroidism. This rearrangement joins TRBV7-2 to TRBJ1-2; the table names TRBD1, a call not compared with the DNA. CDR3 sequence reads: CASSLGPGT.